Below, 14 T cell receptor beta chains from the same sample are listed, as sequenced in a study of blood T cell repertoires in COVID-19 (TCRdb year 2020). The library was made by the immunoSEQ multiplex PCR assay. The immuneACCESS repertoire file appears here via TCRdb, limited to in-frame rearrangements. These files lack a portion of the clones; in checked studies, under half of the deficit traces to unresolved V genes, and the cause of the others is not known. This sample lists 250,000 or so clones; more than 65% were detected once. Roughly 3.6% of the sample is in the top ten clones. Sequenced material: PBMCs or T cells enriched from blood (not recorded which). The receptors here all came from a man between 50 and 59 years old who had recovered from COVID-19.

The count of this clone is one. The chain joins TRBV7-9 to TRBJ2-2, with D possibly TRBD1 on 6 matching bases. Germline loops: CDR1 SEHNR, CDR2 FQNEAQ (reference sequence). With 1 base removed from V and 6 bases from J, the gap between germline ends came to 15 bases. The CDR3 has 16 residues. CDR3 sequence: CASSLGLGRGSGELFF. CDR3 DNA: TGTGCCAGCAGCTTAGGACTGGGCAGGGGCTCCGGGGAGCTGTTTTTT.

The rearrangement uses TRBV7-6 and TRBJ2-2; D is ambiguous. This CDR3 is 13 amino acids long. Germline assignment: CDR1 SGHVS and CDR2 FNYEAQ. V was cut by 4 bases and J by 1 base, with 4 bases left in between. CDR3 protein: CASSSRNTGELFF. The CDR3 DNA reads TGTGCCAGCAGCTCCAGGAACACCGGGGAGCTGTTTTTT.

This chain connects TRBV7-3 to TRBJ2-1; a weak D match, TRBD2 (6 bases). The CDR3 has 19 amino acids. CDR1 SGHTA and CDR2 FQGTGA come from the germline V gene. Trimming pared 2 bases from V and 5 bases from J, leaving 25 bases between. The CDR3 bases are TGTGCCAGCAGCTTATTCCCCCTAGTACGCGGGGCCTTTGACAATGAGCAGTTCTTC. Protein: CASSLFPLVRGAFDNEQFF.

This clone was recorded at least ten times. CDR3 loop: CASSLRTGQGVTGANVLTF. The CDR3 DNA sequence: TGTGCCAGCTCACTTAGGACGGGACAGGGTGTTACTGGGGCCAACGTCCTGACTTTC. The chain joins TRBV18 to TRBJ2-6, with 9 positions matching TRBD1. Germline V gene lookup returns CDR1 KGHSH and CDR2 LQKENI. The CDR3 covers 19 residues. With V trimmed by 4 bases and J by 2 bases, 12 bases remained unmatched.

The sample holds a few counts of this clone. V is TRBV27 and J is TRBJ1-6; D perhaps matches TRBD1 (5 bases). The germline V and J ends were trimmed by 5 bases and 7 bases, with 18 bases remaining between them. This CDR3 is 16 amino acids long. Germline V gives CDR1 MNHEY, CDR2 SMNVEV (reference sequence). The CDR3 nucleotides read TGTGCCAGCAGTACCTACATGGAAGGGGTCAATTCACCCCTCCACTTT. Amino acids: CASSTYMEGVNSPLHF.

The rearrangement links TRBV3-1 (or the pseudogene TRBV3-2) to TRBJ2-6; the D gene is possibly TRBD1 (5 bases). This CDR3 is built from 17 residues. V was shortened by 1 base and J by 1 base, with 11 bases between the two germline ends. Germline CDR1 and CDR2: LGHDT and YNNKEL (reference sequence). CDR3 region: CASSQVAGRSGANVLTF. DNA of the CDR3: TGTGCCAGCAGCCAAGTGGCAGGGCGGTCTGGGGCCAACGTCCTGACTTTC.

The V and J genes are TRBV27 and TRBJ1-4, with D possibly TRBD1 on 5 matching bases. Germline assignment: CDR1 MNHEY and CDR2 SMNVEV (reference sequence). Trimming left V 5 bases short and J 5 bases short, with 15 bases between. The CDR3 is 15 residues long. The CDR3 sequence is CASSPSGYYNEKLFF. The CDR3 nucleotides read TGTGCCAGCAGTCCTTCAGGGTATTACAATGAAAAACTGTTTTTT.

The CDR3 bases are TGTGCCAGCAACAGCGTAGGGGACTACGAGCAGTACTTC. It is translated as CASNSVGDYEQYF. The rearrangement joins TRBV9 to TRBJ2-7, with TRBD1 as a possible D gene (5 bases). CDR1 and CDR2 (germline): SGDLS, YYNGEE. Trimming removed 6 bases from V and 3 bases from J, with 13 bases in between. This CDR3 region has 13 residues.

The chain links TRBV4-2 to TRBJ1-2; 9 positions agree with TRBD1. The germline CDR1 and CDR2 sequences are LGHNA and YNFKEQ. With V trimmed by 3 bases and J by 2 bases, 13 bases remained unmatched. The CDR3 totals 18 residues. The CDR3 DNA reads TGTGCCAGCAGCCACAGACGGACAGGGGTCGGTGCAAACTATGGCTACACCTTC. This translates into CASSHRRTGVGANYGYTF.

There are a few counts of this clone. Other DNA sequences in this specimen translate into the identical CDR3. CDR3 DNA sequence: TGTGCCACCAGTGATTCAGGGTACCAGCCCCAGCATTTT. Translated: CATSDSGYQPQHF. This chain uses TRBV24-1 with TRBJ1-5; possibly TRBD1 for D (5 bases). The CDR3 extends over 13 amino acids. V was trimmed by 2 bases and J by 7 bases, leaving 8 bases between them. CDR1 and CDR2 (germline): KGHDR, SFDVKD.

The J gene is TRBJ1-6, the V gene TRBV28; D ambiguous. V was shortened by 3 bases and J by 7 bases, with 19 bases between the two germline ends. CDR3 length equals 17 residues. The germline gives CDR1 MDHEN, CDR2 SYDVKM. DNA of the CDR3: TGTGCCAGCAGTTTTGAGGGAGCGGGGAACCGCAATTCACCCCTCCACTTT. This codes for CASSFEGAGNRNSPLHF. Full variable domain (remainder filled in from reference TRBV28 and TRBJ1-6): DVKVTQSSRYLVKRTGEKVFLECVQDMDHENMFWYRQDPGLGLRLIYFSYDVKMKEKGDIPEGYSVSREKKERFSLILESASTNQTSMYLCASSFEGAGNRNSPLHFGNGTRLTVT.

CDR3 nucleotide sequence: TGCGCCAGCAGCCGGCGACCCGAGACTACTAACACCGGGGAGCTGTTTTTT. Translating it yields CASSRRPETTNTGELFF. The chain employs TRBV4-1 and TRBJ2-2; TRBD2 might be the D (5 bases). The CDR3 loop spans 17 amino acids. Germline loops: CDR1 MGHRA, CDR2 YSYEKL. With 4 bases removed from V and 2 bases from J, the gap between germline ends came to 17 bases.

The gene calls are TRBV5-4 and TRBJ1-1, with 9 bases aligning to TRBD1. Germline-derived CDR1 and CDR2 are SGHNT and YYREEE (reference sequence). The CDR3 spans 14 residues. V lost 4 bases to trimming and J lost 1 base; unmatched junction nucleotides: 2. The CDR3 region has the DNA TGTGCCAGCAGCCGGACAGGGGCGAACACTGAAGCTTTCTTT. Translating gives CASSRTGANTEAFF.

The rearrangement joins TRBV7-3 to TRBJ2-2; D perhaps matches TRBD2 (5 bases). The V gene lost 5 bases and the J gene lost 7 bases, with 11 bases spanning the gap. Per the germline V gene, CDR1 is SGHTA and CDR2 is FQGTGA. The CDR3 is 13 residues long. The CDR3 loop reads CASSQLVFGELFF. The CDR3 DNA follows: TGTGCCAGCAGCCAACTAGTATTCGGGGAGCTGTTTTTT.